Listed below are T cell receptor beta chains from one sample, sequenced in a study of blood T cell repertoires in COVID-19. The assay was immunoSEQ multiplex PCR, and TCRdb's table has in-frame clones only and misses some. The table lists about 150,000 clones, approximately 86% of them singletons. The sequencing sample was made of peripheral blood. The receptors were gathered from a man between 60 and 70 years old with COVID-19, enrolled during active disease. Each CDR3 is given with its conserved first and last residue.

TRBV9	TRBJ2-1	CASSVAPPREQFF
TRBV12-3/TRBV12-4	TRBJ1-1	CASSLQGIEAFF
TRBV6-5	TRBJ2-1	CASSYRQREILDEQFF
TRBV4-3	TRBJ1-1	CASSPHEQGYMNTEAFF
TRBV10-3	TRBJ2-2	CAISDVVAGGPFTGELFF
TRBV7-9	TRBJ1-1	CASSSNVQGFEAFF
TRBV14	TRBJ1-1	CASPPRIRGVIAEAFF
TRBV25-1	TRBJ1-4	CASSERDRLNEKLFF
TRBV12-3/TRBV12-4	TRBJ1-1	CASSTGGWTEAFF
TRBV5-4	TRBJ1-1	CASSVERTEAFF
TRBV19	TRBJ1-4	CASSIGNIATNEKLFF
TRBV19	TRBJ1-1	CASREQGGSTEAFF
TRBV9	TRBJ1-1	CASSEDRTMNTEAFF
TRBV13	TRBJ1-1	CAGKRRAATEAFF
TRBV6-1	TRBJ1-2	CASSELETGGFYGYTF
TRBV11-2	TRBJ2-2	CASSDIPGELFF
TRBV7-9	TRBJ2-7	CASSPIAGYEQYF
TRBV13	TRBJ2-2	CAVPRGGPLAGELFF
TRBV18	TRBJ2-7	CASSLLQGGARYEQYF
TRBV9	TRBJ1-6	CASSVEGHRRSPLHF
TRBV5-1	TRBJ1-6	CASSFGVRRVYSPLHF
TRBV5-1	TRBJ1-2	CASSRPEGVGGYTF
TRBV24-1	TRBJ2-1	CATSDRQGAGYNEQFF
TRBV7-2	TRBJ1-5	CASSSWGGSGQPQHF
TRBV19	TRBJ2-2	CASSISPLAGDTGELFF
TRBV5-6	TRBJ2-5	CASSLGQGVQETQYF
TRBV19	TRBJ2-2	CASSGGGSLPTGELFF
TRBV7-9	TRBJ1-5	CASSLAGGVGNQPQHF
TRBV5-4	TRBJ1-2	CASSLDRQRGDGYTF